Following are 21 T cell receptor beta chains from one sample sequenced in a study of blood T cell repertoires in COVID-19. Measured with immunoSEQ multiplex PCR; TCRdb has only the in-frame clones, and not every one. The data hold around 250,000 clones, with approximately 86% observed a single time. Input material: peripheral blood. The receptors originated from a woman in her 70s with active or convalescent COVID-19.

This chain uses TRBV2 with TRBJ2-1, with TRBD1 identical over 7 bases. The CDR3 contains 14 residues. V shed 5 bases, J shed 7 bases, and the junction held 8 bases outside the gene matches. CDR1 SNHLY and CDR2 FYNNEI come from the germline V gene. The CDR3 sequence is CASSPTGVLNEQFF. The CDR3 nucleotides read TGTGCCAGCAGTCCCACAGGGGTGTTAAATGAGCAGTTCTTC.

The J gene is TRBJ2-5, the V gene TRBV7-9, with D maybe TRBD1 (6 bases). CDR1 and CDR2 from the germline V gene are SEHNR and FQNEAQ (reference sequence). The V end was cut by 6 bases, the J end by 5 bases, with 16 bases between. The CDR3 spans 14 residues. The CDR3 sequence is CASRAGVPGETQYF. CDR3 coding DNA: TGTGCCAGCAGAGCAGGGGTCCCCGGGGAGACCCAGTACTTC.

This rearrangement joins TRBV12-3 or TRBV12-4 to TRBJ1-2; 7 bases agree with TRBD1. After removal of 5 bases from V and 12 bases from J, the junction contained 9 bases not matched to a gene. The length of the CDR3 is 12 residues. CDR3 residues: CASSGDRVVNTF. Written as DNA, the CDR3 is TGTGCCAGCAGTGGCGACAGGGTGGTTAACACCTTC.

The gene calls are TRBV14 and TRBJ2-1; possible D gene TRBD2, 6 bases. Germline-derived CDR1 and CDR2 are SGHDN and FVKESK. V was trimmed by 0 bases and J by 3 bases, leaving 18 bases between them. This CDR3 is built from 18 residues. CDR3 sequence (DNA): TGTGCCAGCAGCCAAGAGGGGTTAGGCGGAGGGTACTACAATGAGCAGTTCTTC. This sequence encodes CASSQEGLGGGYYNEQFF.

V is TRBV27 and J is TRBJ2-1, with D tentatively TRBD2 (5 bases). CDR3 size: 17 residues. The V end lost 6 bases, the J end lost 0 bases, and 18 bases lay between the germline ends. Germline V gives CDR1 MNHEY, CDR2 SMNVEV (reference sequence). The CDR3 sequence is CASSLGRRISSYNEQFF. The CDR3 DNA follows: TGTGCCAGCAGCTTGGGTAGGAGGATAAGCTCCTACAATGAGCAGTTCTTC.

The rearrangement links TRBV7-9 to TRBJ1-5; the match to TRBD1 covers 7 bases. The CDR3 length is 15 residues. Trimming removed 5 bases from V and 0 bases from J; junction bases left unmatched: 4. Germline values: CDR1 SEHNR, CDR2 FQNEAQ (reference sequence). This CDR3 reads CASSRDRHSNQPQHF. CDR3 nucleotides: TGTGCCAGCAGCCGGGACAGACATAGCAATCAGCCCCAGCATTTT.

This chain links TRBV5-5 with TRBJ1-1; 7 bases agree with TRBD1. CDR1 is SGHKS, CDR2 YYEKEE, per germline (reference sequence). V shed 5 bases, J shed 5 bases, and the junction held 9 bases outside the gene matches. CDR3 length: 14 residues. CDR3 protein: CASSSTGAGTEAFF. For the CDR3, the DNA is TGTGCCAGCAGTTCTACAGGGGCAGGGACTGAAGCTTTCTTT.

CDR3 bases: TGTGCCAGCAGTCAACGACAGGGGGCGAACACCGGGGAGCTGTTTTTT. This gives the protein CASSQRQGANTGELFF. This chain uses TRBV6-6 with TRBJ2-2, with 9 bases lining up with TRBD1. Per germline, CDR1 MNHNY and CDR2 SVGAGI (reference sequence). The CDR3 length is 16 residues. The V and J ends lost 5 bases and 0 bases, in that order; junction bases with no gene match: 4.

The V gene is TRBV11-2, the J gene TRBJ1-1; 9 nucleotides match TRBD1. This CDR3 comprises 12 residues. Germline loops: CDR1 SGHAT, CDR2 FQNNGV. Trimming cost V 4 bases and J 9 bases; bases outside gene matches: 3. The CDR3 DNA follows: TGTGCCAGCAGCTCAGGGACAGGGCAAGCTTTCTTT. As protein: CASSSGTGQAFF.

This clone has just one count. This chain joins TRBV9 and TRBJ1-1; 10 bases are shared with TRBD1. The CDR3 runs 15 residues. V shed 3 bases and J 5 bases; nucleotides not matched to a gene: 7. CDR1 and CDR2 (germline): SGDLS, YYNGEE. The CDR3 sequence is CASSAPGTGVTEAFF. The CDR3 DNA sequence: TGTGCCAGCAGCGCCCCCGGGACAGGGGTTACTGAAGCTTTCTTT. The variable domain in full, completed from reference TRBV9 and TRBJ1-1, reads DSGVTQTPKHLITATGQRVTLRCSPRSGDLSVYWYQQSLDQGLQFLIQYYNGEERAKGNILERFSAQQFPDLHSELNLSSLELGDSALYFCASSAPGTGVTEAFFGQGTRLTVV.

The V and J genes are TRBV19 and TRBJ1-5; D is unclear. This CDR3 has 15 residues. Looked up from germline, CDR1 is LNHDA and CDR2 is SQIVND (reference sequence). With 3 bases removed from V and 5 bases from J, the gap between germline ends came to 14 bases. The CDR3 protein is CASSISYRGYQPQHF. DNA of the CDR3: TGTGCCAGTAGTATTTCGTATCGGGGATATCAGCCCCAGCATTTT.

The chain links TRBV10-2 to TRBJ2-3, with TRBD2 matching 7 bases. The CDR3 runs 14 residues. J lost 2 bases, V lost 5 bases, and 4 bases had no gene match. Germline values: CDR1 WSHSY, CDR2 SAAADI. The CDR3 is CASSPSGYTDTQYF. CDR3 nucleotides: TGCGCCAGCAGTCCTAGCGGATACACAGATACGCAGTATTTT.

With regard to this clone: A junction boundary mismatches the germline segment, possibly from a read error. The chain couples TRBV5-1 to TRBJ2-7; 8 bases are shared with TRBD2. Germline V CDR1 and CDR2: SGHRS, YFSETQ. The CDR3 sequence is 15 residues long. The CDR3 protein is CASSPAGGQYYGQYF. Written as DNA, the CDR3 is TGCGCCAGCAGCCCCGCGGGAGGACAGTACTACGGGCAGTACTTC.

This chain joins TRBV5-6 and TRBJ2-4, with D perhaps TRBD1 (7 bases). Per the germline V gene, CDR1 is SGHDT and CDR2 is YYEEEE. There are 13 residues in the CDR3. Trimming removed 5 bases from V and 7 bases from J, with 13 bases in between. In DNA form, the CDR3 reads TGTGCCAGCAGTCAGGGGGGCGTGAACATTCAGTACTTC. Translating gives CASSQGGVNIQYF. Full variable domain (missing parts from reference TRBV5-6 and TRBJ2-4): DAGVTQSPTHLIKTRGQQVTLRCSPKSGHDTVSWYQQALGQGPQFIFQYYEEEERQRGNFPDRFSGHQFPNYSSELNVNALLLGDSALYLCASSQGGVNIQYFGAGTRLSVL.

This clone appeared once. The rearrangement uses TRBV19 and TRBJ1-3; D unresolved. The CDR3 is 14 amino acids. The ends were cut back, 9 bases at V and 0 bases at J, with 12 bases in the middle. CDR1 LNHDA and CDR2 SQIVND come from the germline V gene (reference sequence). The CDR3 DNA follows: TGTGCCAGCAAGGACTGGGACTCTGGAAACACCATATATTTT. It translates to CASKDWDSGNTIYF.

The DNA of the CDR3 is TGTGCCAGTAGTATAAGGTCCTCGGGAACCTACGAGCAGTACTTC. It specifies CASSIRSSGTYEQYF. The chain couples TRBV19 to TRBJ2-7; D is possibly TRBD2 (5 bases). Trimming stripped 2 bases from V and 2 bases from J, with 13 bases between. Germline CDR1 is LNHDA and CDR2 is SQIVND (reference sequence). The CDR3 consists of 15 residues.

V and J are TRBV9 and TRBJ1-1; perhaps TRBD1 as D (5 bases). Germline assignment: CDR1 SGDLS and CDR2 YYNGEE. V lost 0 bases, J lost 1 base, and 10 bases lay in between. The CDR3 totals 15 residues. The CDR3 reads CASSVEDRRNTEAFF. CDR3 coding DNA: TGTGCCAGCAGCGTAGAAGACAGACGGAACACTGAAGCTTTCTTT.

The count of this clone is one. The rearrangement joins TRBV4-2 to TRBJ2-1; 12 nucleotides match TRBD2. Germline CDR1 LGHNA, CDR2 YNFKEQ. This CDR3 is built from 18 residues. With V trimmed by 0 bases and J by 8 bases, 11 bases remained unmatched. In DNA, the CDR3 is TGTGCCAGCAGCCAAGATCGGGGGGCGACTAGCGGGGGTTATGAGCAGTTCTTC. This codes for CASSQDRGATSGGYEQFF.

The genes are TRBV5-6 and TRBJ1-2; 8 positions agree with TRBD1. V dropped 4 bases and J dropped 5; count of bases not matched to a gene: 10. This CDR3 is built from 15 residues. Per germline, CDR1 SGHDT and CDR2 YYEEEE. In DNA, the CDR3 is TGTGCCAGCAGCGGAGGGGACAGGAGTATTTATGGCTACACCTTC. Amino acid sequence: CASSGGDRSIYGYTF.

This clone was counted a single time. The V call is TRBV24-1, the J call TRBJ2-1, with 10 bases fitting TRBD2. From germline, CDR1 is KGHDR and CDR2 SFDVKD. This CDR3 comprises 16 residues. After removal of 4 bases from V and 3 bases from J, the junction contained 5 bases not matched to a gene. In DNA, the CDR3 is TGTGCCACCAGTGACCGTAGCGGGGGGTTCTACAATGAGCAGTTCTTC. It is translated as CATSDRSGGFYNEQFF.

The chain is built from TRBV6-5 and TRBJ1-5; D is unclear. Between the trimmed V and J ends, which lost 9 bases and 6 bases, there was a span of 18 bases. The CDR3 runs 14 residues. The V gene's germline CDR1 is MNHEY and CDR2 SVGAGI. The chain's CDR3 is CASWVSIGSQPQHF. The CDR3 coding sequence is TGTGCCAGTTGGGTCTCTATCGGGAGTCAGCCCCAGCATTTT.